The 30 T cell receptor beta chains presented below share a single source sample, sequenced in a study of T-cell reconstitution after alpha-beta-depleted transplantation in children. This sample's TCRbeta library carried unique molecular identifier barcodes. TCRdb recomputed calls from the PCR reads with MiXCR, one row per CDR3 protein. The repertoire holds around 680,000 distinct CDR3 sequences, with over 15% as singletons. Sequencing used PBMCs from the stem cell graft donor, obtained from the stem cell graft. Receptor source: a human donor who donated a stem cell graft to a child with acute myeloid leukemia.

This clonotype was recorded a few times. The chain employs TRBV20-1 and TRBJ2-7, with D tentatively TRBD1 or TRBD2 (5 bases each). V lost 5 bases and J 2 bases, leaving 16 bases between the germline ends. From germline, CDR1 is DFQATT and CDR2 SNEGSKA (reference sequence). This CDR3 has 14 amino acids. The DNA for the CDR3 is TGCAGTGCTCAGATGGGGACGGGAACCTACGAGCAGTACGTC. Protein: CSAQMGTGTYEQYV.

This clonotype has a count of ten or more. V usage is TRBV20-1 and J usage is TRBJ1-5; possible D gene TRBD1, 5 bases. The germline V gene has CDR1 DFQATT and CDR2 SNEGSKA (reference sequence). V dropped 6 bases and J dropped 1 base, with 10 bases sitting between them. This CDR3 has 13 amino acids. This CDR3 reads CSAPGGSNQPQHF. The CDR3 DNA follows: TGCAGTGCCCCCGGGGGAAGCAATCAGCCCCAGCATTTT.

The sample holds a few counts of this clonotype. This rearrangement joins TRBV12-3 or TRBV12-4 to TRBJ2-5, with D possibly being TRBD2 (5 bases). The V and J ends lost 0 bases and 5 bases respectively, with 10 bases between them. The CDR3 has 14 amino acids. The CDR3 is CASSLAGSVETQYF. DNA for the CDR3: TGTGCCAGCAGTTTAGCGGGTAGCGTGGAGACCCAGTACTTC.

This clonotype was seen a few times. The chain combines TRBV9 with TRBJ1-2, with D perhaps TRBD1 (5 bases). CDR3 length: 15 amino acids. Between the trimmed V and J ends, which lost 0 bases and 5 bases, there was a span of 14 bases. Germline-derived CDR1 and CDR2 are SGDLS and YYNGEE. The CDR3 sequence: CASSVDGTDRYGYTF. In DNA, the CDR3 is TGTGCCAGCAGCGTAGACGGGACTGACCGATATGGCTACACCTTC.

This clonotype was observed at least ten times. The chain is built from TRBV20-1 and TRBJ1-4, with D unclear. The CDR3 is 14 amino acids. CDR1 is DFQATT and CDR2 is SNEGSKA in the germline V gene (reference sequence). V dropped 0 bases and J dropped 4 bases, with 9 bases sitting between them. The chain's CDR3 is CSARETDLNEKLFF. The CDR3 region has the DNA TGCAGTGCTAGAGAGACGGACCTTAATGAAAAACTGTTTTTT.

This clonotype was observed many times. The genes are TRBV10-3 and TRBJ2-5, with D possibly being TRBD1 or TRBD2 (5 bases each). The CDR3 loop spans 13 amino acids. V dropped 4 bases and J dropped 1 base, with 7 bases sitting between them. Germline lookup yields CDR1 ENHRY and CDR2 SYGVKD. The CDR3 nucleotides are TGTGCCATCAGTGGAGGGGCCCAAGAGACCCAGTACTTC. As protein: CAISGGAQETQYF.

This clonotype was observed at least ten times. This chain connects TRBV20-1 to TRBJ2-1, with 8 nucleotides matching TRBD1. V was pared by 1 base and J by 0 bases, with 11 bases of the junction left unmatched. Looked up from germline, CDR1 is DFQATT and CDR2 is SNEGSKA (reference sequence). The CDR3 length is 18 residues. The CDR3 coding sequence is TGCAGTGCTAGAGCCCGGGACAGGTTTTCGAGCTCCTACAATGAGCAGTTCTTC. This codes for CSARARDRFSSSYNEQFF.

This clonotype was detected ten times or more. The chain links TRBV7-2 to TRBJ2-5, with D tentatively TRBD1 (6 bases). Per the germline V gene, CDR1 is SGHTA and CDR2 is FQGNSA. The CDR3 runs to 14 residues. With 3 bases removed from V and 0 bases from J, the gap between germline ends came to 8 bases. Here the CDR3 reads CASSFDRYQETQYF. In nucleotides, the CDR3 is TGTGCCAGCAGCTTCGACAGGTACCAAGAGACCCAGTACTTC.

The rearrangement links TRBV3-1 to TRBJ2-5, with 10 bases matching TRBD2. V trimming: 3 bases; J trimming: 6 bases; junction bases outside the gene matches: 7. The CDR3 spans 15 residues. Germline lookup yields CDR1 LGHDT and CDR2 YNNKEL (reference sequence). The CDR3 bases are TGTGCCAGCAGCCAGGCTAGCGGGGGCCGGAAGACCCAGTACTTC. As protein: CASSQASGGRKTQYF.

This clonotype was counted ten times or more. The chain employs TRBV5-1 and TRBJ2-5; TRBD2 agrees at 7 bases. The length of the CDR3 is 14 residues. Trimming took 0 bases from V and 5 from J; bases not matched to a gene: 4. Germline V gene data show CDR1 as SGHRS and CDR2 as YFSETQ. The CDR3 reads CASSLDWGGETQYF. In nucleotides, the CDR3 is TGCGCCAGCAGCTTGGATTGGGGAGGGGAGACCCAGTACTTC.

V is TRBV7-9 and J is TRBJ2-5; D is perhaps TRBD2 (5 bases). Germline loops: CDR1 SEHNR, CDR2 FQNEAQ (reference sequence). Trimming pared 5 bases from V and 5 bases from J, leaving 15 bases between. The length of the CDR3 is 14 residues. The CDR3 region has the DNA TGTGCCAGCAGCACGGGGTTTACAAGGGAGACCCAGTACTTC. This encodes CASSTGFTRETQYF.

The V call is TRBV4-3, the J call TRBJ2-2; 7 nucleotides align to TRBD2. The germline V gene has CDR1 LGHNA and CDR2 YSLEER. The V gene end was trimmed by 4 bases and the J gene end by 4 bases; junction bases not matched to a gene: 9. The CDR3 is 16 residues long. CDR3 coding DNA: TGCGCCAGCAGCCGCTTGCAAGGGGAGGGCACCGGGGAGCTGTTTTTT. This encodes CASSRLQGEGTGELFF.

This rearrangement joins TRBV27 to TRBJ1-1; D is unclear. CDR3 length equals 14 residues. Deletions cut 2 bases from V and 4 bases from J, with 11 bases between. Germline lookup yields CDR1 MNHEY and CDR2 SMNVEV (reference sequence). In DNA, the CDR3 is TGTGCCAGCAGTTTAGGCCCGAAGCCCACTGAAGCTTTCTTT. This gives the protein CASSLGPKPTEAFF.

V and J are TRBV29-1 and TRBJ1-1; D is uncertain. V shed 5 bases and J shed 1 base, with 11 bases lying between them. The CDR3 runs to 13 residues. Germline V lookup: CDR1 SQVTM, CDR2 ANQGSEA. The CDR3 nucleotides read TGCAGCGTTAGTGGCAGCTGGAACACTGAAGCTTTCTTT. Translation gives CSVSGSWNTEAFF.

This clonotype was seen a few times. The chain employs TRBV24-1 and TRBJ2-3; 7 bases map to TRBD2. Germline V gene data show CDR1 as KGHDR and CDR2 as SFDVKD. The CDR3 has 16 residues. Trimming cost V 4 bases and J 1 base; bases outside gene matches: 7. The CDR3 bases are TGTGCCACCAGTGACTACGGAGCGGGGCGCACAGATACGCAGTATTTT. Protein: CATSDYGAGRTDTQYF.

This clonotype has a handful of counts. In DNA, the CDR3 is TGCGCCAGCAGCTTGGGGCCAGGGGACGACACAGATACGCAGTATTTT. This encodes CASSLGPGDDTDTQYF. V and J are TRBV5-1 and TRBJ2-3; D might be TRBD1 (6 bases). V shed 0 bases and J shed 2 bases, with 13 bases lying between them. The CDR3 extends over 16 amino acids. The germline V gene has CDR1 SGHRS and CDR2 YFSETQ. Together with reference TRBV5-1 and TRBJ2-3, the CDR3 gives the full variable domain: KAGVTQTPRYLIKTRGQQVTLSCSPISGHRSVSWYQQTPGQGLQFLFEYFSETQRNKGNFPGRFSGRQFSNSRSEMNVSTLELGDSALYLCASSLGPGDDTDTQYFGPGTRLTVL.

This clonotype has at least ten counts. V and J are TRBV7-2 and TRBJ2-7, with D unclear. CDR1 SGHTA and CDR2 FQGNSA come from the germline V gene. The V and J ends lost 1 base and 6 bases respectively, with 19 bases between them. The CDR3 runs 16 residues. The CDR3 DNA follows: TGTGCCAGCAGCTTAGTGGTCGTCGGACGCCCCTCCGAGCAGTACTTC. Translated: CASSLVVVGRPSEQYF.

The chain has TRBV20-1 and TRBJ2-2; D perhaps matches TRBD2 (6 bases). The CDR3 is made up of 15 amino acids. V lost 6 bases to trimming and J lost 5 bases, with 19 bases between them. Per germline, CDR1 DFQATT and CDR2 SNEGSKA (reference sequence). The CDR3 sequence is CSAPTLLGGTGELFF. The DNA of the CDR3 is TGCAGTGCCCCGACCCTACTTGGAGGGACCGGGGAGCTGTTTTTT.

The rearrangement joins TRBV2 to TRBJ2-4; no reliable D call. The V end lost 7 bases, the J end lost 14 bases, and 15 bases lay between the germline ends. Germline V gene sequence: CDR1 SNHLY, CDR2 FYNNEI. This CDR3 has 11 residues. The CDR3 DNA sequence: TGTGCCAGCACTAGTGGCGGTAATGAGTACTTC. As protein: CASTSGGNEYF.

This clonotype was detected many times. CDR3 sequence (DNA): TGTGCCAGCAGCTTTTATGTGACAGATACGCAGTATTTT. Translating it yields CASSFYVTDTQYF. This sequence joins TRBV11-2 and TRBJ2-3; no clear D. Germline V gene data show CDR1 as SGHAT and CDR2 as FQNNGV. The V and J ends lost 3 bases and 3 bases respectively, with 7 bases between them. The length of the CDR3 is 13 residues.

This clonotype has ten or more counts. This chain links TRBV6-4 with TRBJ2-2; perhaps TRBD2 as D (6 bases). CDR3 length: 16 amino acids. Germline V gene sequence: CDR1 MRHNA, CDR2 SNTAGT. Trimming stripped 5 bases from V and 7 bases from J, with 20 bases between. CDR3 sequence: CASSKGGDSAGGELFF. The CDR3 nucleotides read TGTGCCAGCAGTAAAGGAGGGGACTCGGCGGGCGGGGAGCTGTTTTTT.

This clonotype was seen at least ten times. The CDR3 loop is CASGVGTGNYGYTF. CDR3 in DNA: TGTGCCAGCGGCGTTGGGACCGGCAACTATGGCTACACCTTC. The chain combines TRBV7-2 with TRBJ1-2; weak D call: TRBD1 (5 bases). Trimming left V 8 bases short and J 2 bases short, with 15 bases between. Germline V gene sequence: CDR1 SGHTA, CDR2 FQGNSA. The CDR3 contains 14 residues.

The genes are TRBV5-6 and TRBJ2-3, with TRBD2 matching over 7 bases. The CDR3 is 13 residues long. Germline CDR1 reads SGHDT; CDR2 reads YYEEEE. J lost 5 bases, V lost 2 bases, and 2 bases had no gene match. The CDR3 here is CASSFAGEDTQYF. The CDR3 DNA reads TGTGCCAGCAGCTTTGCGGGGGAAGATACGCAGTATTTT.

CDR3 region: CSSGTENYNEQFF. In nucleotides, the CDR3 is TGCAGTTCCGGGACAGAGAATTACAATGAGCAGTTCTTC. The chain has TRBV20-1 and TRBJ2-1; 7 bases map to TRBD1. J lost 4 bases, V lost 8 bases, and 8 bases had no gene match. This CDR3 comprises 13 residues. From germline, CDR1 is DFQATT and CDR2 SNEGSKA (reference sequence).

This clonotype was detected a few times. The CDR3 spells CAISEEKFHEQYF. The CDR3 DNA follows: TGTGCCATCAGTGAAGAAAAGTTTCACGAGCAGTACTTC. This chain joins TRBV10-3 and TRBJ2-7; D ambiguous. The germline V gene encodes CDR1 ENHRY and CDR2 SYGVKD. The CDR3 contains 13 residues. Deletions cut 3 bases from V and 5 bases from J, with 11 bases between.

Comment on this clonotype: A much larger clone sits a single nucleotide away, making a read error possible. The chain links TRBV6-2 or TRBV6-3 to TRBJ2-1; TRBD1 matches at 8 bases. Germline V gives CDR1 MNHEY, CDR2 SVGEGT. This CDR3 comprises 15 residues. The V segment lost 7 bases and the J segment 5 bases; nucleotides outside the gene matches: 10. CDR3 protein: CASKADRGSNNEQFF. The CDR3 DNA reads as TGTGCCAGCAAGGCCGACAGGGGAAGCAACAATGAGCAGTTCTTC.

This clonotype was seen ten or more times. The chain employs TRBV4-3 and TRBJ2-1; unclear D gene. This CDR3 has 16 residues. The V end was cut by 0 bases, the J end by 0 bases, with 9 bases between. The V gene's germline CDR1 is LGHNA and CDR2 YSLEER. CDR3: CASSQDPANSYNEQFF. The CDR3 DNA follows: TGCGCCAGCAGCCAAGATCCTGCCAACTCCTACAATGAGCAGTTCTTC.

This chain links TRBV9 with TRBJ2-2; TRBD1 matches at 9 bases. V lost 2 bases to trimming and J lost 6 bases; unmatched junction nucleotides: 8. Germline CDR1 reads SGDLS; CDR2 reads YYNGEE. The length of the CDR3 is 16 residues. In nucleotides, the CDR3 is TGTGCCAGCAGCGTTTCAGGGACAGGGACGTCCGGGGAGCTGTTTTTT. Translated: CASSVSGTGTSGELFF.

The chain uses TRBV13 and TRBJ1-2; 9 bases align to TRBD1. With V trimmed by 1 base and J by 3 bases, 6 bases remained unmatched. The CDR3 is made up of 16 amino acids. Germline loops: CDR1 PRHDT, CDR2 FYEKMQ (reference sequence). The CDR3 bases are TGTGCCAGCAGCTTAGACTGGACAGGGGAGGACTATGGCTACACCTTC. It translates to CASSLDWTGEDYGYTF.

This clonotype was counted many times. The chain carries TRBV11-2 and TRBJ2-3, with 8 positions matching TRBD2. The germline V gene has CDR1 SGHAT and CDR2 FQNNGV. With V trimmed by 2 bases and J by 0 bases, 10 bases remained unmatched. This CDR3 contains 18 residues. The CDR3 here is CASSLYAGGWPSTDTQYF. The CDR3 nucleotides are TGTGCCAGCAGCTTATACGCGGGGGGTTGGCCCAGCACAGATACGCAGTATTTT.